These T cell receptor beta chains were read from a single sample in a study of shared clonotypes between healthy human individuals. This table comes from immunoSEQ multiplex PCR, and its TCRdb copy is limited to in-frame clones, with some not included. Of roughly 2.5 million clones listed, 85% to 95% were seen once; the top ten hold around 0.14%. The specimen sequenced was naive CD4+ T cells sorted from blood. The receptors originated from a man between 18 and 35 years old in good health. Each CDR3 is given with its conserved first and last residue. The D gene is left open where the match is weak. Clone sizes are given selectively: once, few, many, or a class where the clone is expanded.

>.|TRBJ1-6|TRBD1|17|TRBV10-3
TGTGCCAGCTCCCGGGACAGGGCCCCCCGGAGCGGATCACCCCTCCACTTT
CASSRDRAPRSGSPLHF
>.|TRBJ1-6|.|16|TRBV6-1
TGTGCCAGCAGTGTACACAGGGACTCCTATAATTCACCCCTCCACTTT
CASSVHRDSYNSPLHF
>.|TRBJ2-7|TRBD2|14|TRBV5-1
TGCGCCAGCAGCCTGCGGGAGGCCCACTACGAGCAGTACTTC
CASSLREAHYEQYF
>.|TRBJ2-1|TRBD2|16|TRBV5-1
TGCGCCAGCAGCATTCCACTAGCGGGAGGAAACAATGAGCAGTTCTTC
CASSIPLAGGNNEQFF
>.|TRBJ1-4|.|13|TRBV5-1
TGCGCCAGCAGCTTGGCCCCGAATGAAAAACTGTTTTTT
CASSLAPNEKLFF
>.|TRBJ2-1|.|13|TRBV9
TGTGCCAGCAGCCAGTCATCCTACAATGAGCAGTTCTTC
CASSQSSYNEQFF
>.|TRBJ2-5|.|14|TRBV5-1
TGCGCCAGCAGCTTGGAGGGGACAAAAGAGACCCAGTACTTC
CASSLEGTKETQYF
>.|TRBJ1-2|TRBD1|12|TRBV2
TGTGCCAGCAAAGGGACAGCCCTTGGCTACACCTTC
CASKGTALGYTF
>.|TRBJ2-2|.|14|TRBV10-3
TGTGCCATCAGGGCAGGGCAAAACACCGGGGAGCTGTTTTTT
CAIRAGQNTGELFF
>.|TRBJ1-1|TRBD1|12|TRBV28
TGTGCCAGCAGACCCCCGACAGGGAAAGCTTTCTTT
CASRPPTGKAFF
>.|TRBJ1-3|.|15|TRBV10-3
TGTGCCATCGCCTACTCTCAGGGGAACGGAAACACCATATATTTT
CAIAYSQGNGNTIYF
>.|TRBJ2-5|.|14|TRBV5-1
TGCGCCAGCAGCTTCCTAGACGGGACAGAGACCCAGTACTTC
CASSFLDGTETQYF
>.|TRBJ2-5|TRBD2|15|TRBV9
TGTGCCAGCAGCGTACGTAGCGGGGGGGCCCAGACCCAGTACTTC
CASSVRSGGAQTQYF
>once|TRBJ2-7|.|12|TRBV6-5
TGTGCCACCCGGGTGTCCCTCTCTGAGCAGTACTTC
CATRVSLSEQYF
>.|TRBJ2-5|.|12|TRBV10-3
TGTGCCACCGGGGACGGTCAAGAGACCCAGTACTTC
CATGDGQETQYF
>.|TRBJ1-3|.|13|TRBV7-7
TGTGCTAGCAGCCAAGGACCTGGAAACACCATATATTTT
CASSQGPGNTIYF
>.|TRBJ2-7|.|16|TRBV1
TGCACCAGCAGCCAAGTAACGGGGACTAGCGGGTACGAGCAGTACTTC
CTSSQVTGTSGYEQYF
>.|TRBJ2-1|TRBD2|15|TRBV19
TGTGCCAGTAGTTCCCTAGCGGTCTCAAGGGGTGAGCAGTTCTTC
CASSSLAVSRGEQFF
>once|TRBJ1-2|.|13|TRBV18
TGTGCCAGCTCACCTCAGTGGAACTATGGCTACACCTTC
CASSPQWNYGYTF
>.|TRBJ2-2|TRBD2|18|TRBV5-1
TGCGCCAGCAGCCCCCTGGGGGGCCTAGCGGGGTTTAACGGGGAGCTGTTTTTT
CASSPLGGLAGFNGELFF
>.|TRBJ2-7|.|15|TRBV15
TGTGCCACCAGCAAAGCCTCCGGGGCCACCTACGAGCAGTACTTC
CATSKASGATYEQYF
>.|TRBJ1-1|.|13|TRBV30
TGTGCCTGGTCTAGCGTAATGAACACTGAAGCTTTCTTT
CAWSSVMNTEAFF
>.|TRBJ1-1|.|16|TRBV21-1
TGTGCCAGCAGCTCCCGGGACAGGGGTCGATCCACTGAAGCTTTCTTT
CASSSRDRGRSTEAFF
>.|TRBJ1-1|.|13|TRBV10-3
TGTGCCATCAGTGTGGCCGTGAACACTGAAGCTTTCTTT
CAISVAVNTEAFF
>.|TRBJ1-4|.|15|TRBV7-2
TGTGCCAGCAGCTTAGGGCAGGGGATTTCTGAAAAACTGTTTTTT
CASSLGQGISEKLFF
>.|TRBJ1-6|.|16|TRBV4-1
TGCGCCAGCACCCCTAAACTAGGGCAGGATAATTCACCCCTCCACTTT
CASTPKLGQDNSPLHF
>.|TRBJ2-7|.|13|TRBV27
TGTGCCAGCAGTTTATCAGGTCCCTACGAGCAGTACTTC
CASSLSGPYEQYF
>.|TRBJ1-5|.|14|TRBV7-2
TGTGCCAGCAGCCCTTACGGTAGCAATCAGCCCCAGCATTTT
CASSPYGSNQPQHF
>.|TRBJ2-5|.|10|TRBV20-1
TGCAGTGCTATCGGGGAGACCCAGTACTTC
CSAIGETQYF
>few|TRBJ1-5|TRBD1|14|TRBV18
TGTGCCAGCTCACTCGGGACAGGGAATCAGCCCCAGCATTTT
CASSLGTGNQPQHF
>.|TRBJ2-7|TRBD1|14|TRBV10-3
TGTGCCATCAGCACCGGGACAGGGAGTTACGAGCAGTACTTC
CAISTGTGSYEQYF
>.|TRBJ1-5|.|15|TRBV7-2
TGTGCCAGCAGCTCGGTGGTTAATAGCAATCAGCCCCAGCATTTT
CASSSVVNSNQPQHF
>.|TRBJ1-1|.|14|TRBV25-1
TGTGCCAGCAGTGAATGGCGGGAGATGAGTGAAGCTTTCTTT
CASSEWREMSEAFF
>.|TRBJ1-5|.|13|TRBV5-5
TGTGCCAGCAGTGGAGGGCAGGGGCAGCCCCAGCATTTT
CASSGGQGQPQHF
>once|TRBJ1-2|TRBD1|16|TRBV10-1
TGCGCCAGCAGCCGCAGCATGGGACAGGGCCTCGATGGCTACACCTTC
CASSRSMGQGLDGYTF
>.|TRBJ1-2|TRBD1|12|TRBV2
TGTGCCAGCAGTCTAGGGACAGGGAACTACACCTTC
CASSLGTGNYTF
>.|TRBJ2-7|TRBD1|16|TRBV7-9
TGTGCCAGCAGCTACTTCAGGACAGGGCAGACCTACGAGCAGTACTTC
CASSYFRTGQTYEQYF
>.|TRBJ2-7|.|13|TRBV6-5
TGTGCCAGCAGTCGGGGCTCCACCTACGAGCAGTACTTC
CASSRGSTYEQYF
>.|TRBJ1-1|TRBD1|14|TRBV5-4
TGTGCCAGCAGCCCCGCGACAGGGTATACTGAAGCTTTCTTT
CASSPATGYTEAFF
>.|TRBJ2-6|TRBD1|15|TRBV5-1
TGCGCCAGCAGCAAGGGACAGCTTGGGGCCAACGTCCTGACTTTC
CASSKGQLGANVLTF
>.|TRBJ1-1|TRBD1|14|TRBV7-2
TGTGCCAGCAGCTTCCCGGGACAGGGGGCTGAAGCTTTCTTT
CASSFPGQGAEAFF
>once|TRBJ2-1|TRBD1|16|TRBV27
TGTGCCAGCAGTTTCCCCGGGACAGGGGGGGCGGGTGAGCAGTTCTTC
CASSFPGTGGAGEQFF
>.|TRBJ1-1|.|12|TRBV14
TGTGCCAGCAGCCAAGTACGGGGTATCACTTTCTTT
CASSQVRGITFF
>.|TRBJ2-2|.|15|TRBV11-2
TGTGCCAGCAACCAGGGGATCAAGAACACCGGGGAGCTGTTTTTT
CASNQGIKNTGELFF
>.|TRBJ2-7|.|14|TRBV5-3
TGTGCCAGAAGCTTGTTCAGGAGCTCCTACGAGCAGTACTTC
CARSLFRSSYEQYF
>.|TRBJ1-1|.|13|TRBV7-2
TGTGCCAGCAACGCGCAGGGGAACACTGAAGCTTTCTTT
CASNAQGNTEAFF
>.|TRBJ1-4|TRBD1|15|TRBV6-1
TGTGCCAGCAGTGGTGGACAGGGGGTAGGAGAAAAACTGTTTTTT
CASSGGQGVGEKLFF
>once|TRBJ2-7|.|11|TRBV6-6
TGTGCCAGCAAGACACCTTACGAGCAGTACTTC
CASKTPYEQYF
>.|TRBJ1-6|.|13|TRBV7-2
TGTGCCAGCAGCTTAGCGAGGACCGCACCCCTCCACTTT
CASSLARTAPLHF
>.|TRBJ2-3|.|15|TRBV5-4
TGTGCCAGCAGCTCGACCTTATCGAAAACAGATACGCAGTATTTT
CASSSTLSKTDTQYF